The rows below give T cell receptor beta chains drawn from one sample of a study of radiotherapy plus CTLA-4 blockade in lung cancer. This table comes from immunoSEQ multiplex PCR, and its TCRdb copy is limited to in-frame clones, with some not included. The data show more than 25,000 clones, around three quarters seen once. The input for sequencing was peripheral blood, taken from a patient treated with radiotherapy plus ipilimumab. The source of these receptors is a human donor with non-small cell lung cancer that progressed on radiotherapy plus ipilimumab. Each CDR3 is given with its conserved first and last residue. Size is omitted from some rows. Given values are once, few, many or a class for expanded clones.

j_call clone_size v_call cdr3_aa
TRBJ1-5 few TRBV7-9 CASTHTTGGFGNQPQHF
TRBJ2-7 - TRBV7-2 CASSLNGQGQEQYF
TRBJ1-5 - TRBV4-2 CASSQVTGGIQPQHF
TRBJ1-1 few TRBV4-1 CASSQAAGVDTEAFF
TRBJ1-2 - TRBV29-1 CSVEDPGTYGYTF
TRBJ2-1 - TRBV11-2 CASSLGTSGPLSSYNEQFF
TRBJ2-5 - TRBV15 CATSRGGAGETQYF
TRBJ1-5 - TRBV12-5 CASGLNANQPQHF
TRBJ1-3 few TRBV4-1 CASSLSTGGDTIYF
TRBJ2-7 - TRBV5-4 CASSSRGRTLGEQYF
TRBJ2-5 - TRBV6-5 CASSGEETQYF
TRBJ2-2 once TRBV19 CASSISAGGITGELFF
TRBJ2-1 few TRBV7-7 CASSRGLVRDNEQFF
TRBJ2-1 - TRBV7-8 CASSLVAPAHPSYNEQFF
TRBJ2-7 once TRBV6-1 CASGEGGGEQYF
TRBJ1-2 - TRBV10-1 CASSESGTAANYGYTF
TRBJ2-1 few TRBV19 CASRASGSSYNEQFF
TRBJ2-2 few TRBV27 CASSPTSGELFF
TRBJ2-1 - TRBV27 CASMVQPRYNEQFF
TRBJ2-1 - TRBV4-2 CASSQGEANEQFF
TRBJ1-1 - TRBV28 CASSLSLTEAFF